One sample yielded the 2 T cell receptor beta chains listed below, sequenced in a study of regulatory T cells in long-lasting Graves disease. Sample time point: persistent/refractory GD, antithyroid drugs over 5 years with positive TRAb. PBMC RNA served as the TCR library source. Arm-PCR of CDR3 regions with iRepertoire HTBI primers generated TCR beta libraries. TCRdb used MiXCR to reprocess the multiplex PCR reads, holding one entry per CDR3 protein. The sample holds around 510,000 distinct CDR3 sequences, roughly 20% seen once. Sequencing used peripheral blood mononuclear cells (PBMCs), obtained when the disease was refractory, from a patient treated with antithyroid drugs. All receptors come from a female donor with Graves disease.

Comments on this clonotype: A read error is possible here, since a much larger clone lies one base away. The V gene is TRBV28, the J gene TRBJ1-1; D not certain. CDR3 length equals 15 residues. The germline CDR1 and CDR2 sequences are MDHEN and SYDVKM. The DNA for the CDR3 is TGTGCCTGCAGTTTATTGGGCAGGCGGTGGACTGAAGCTTTCTTT. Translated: CACSLLGRRWTEAFF.

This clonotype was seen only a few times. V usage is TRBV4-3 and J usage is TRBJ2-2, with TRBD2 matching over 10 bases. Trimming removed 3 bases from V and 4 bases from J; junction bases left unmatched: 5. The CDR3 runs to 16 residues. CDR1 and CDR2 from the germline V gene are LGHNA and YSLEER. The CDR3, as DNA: TGCGCCAGCAGCCACCCTAGCGGGAGTGGCACCGGGGAGCTGTTTTTT. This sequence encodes CASSHPSGSGTGELFF.